This T cell receptor beta chain derives from a study of cytomegalovirus exposure and HLA in healthy donors. Study-level points and caveats: 87-base-pair reads could not separate some V segments, including TRBV6-2 and TRBV6-3. When presence/absence was analysed, sequencing depth was taken to be roughly uniform across donors.

The study ran its PCR with 60 Vbeta and 13 Jbeta primers. Profiling relied on immunoSEQ multiplex PCR, and the TCRdb table lists in-frame clones only, not all of them. This sample has hundreds of thousands of clones, with nearly 80% found just once. Trimming took 4 bases from V and 10 from J; bases not matched to a gene: 7. Per germline, CDR1 SQVTM and CDR2 ANQGSEA. The CDR3 spans 13 residues. In the case of this clone: Its cognate antigen is unknown.

The V call is TRBV29-1, the J call TRBJ2-2; the match to TRBD1 covers 9 bases. The origin of this receptor is a male donor in good health and CMV-seronegative. The sequenced sample was PBMCs. CDR3 amino acids: CSVATGGLMELFF. For the CDR3, the DNA is TGCAGCGTTGCTACAGGGGGCTTGATGGAGCTGTTTTTT.